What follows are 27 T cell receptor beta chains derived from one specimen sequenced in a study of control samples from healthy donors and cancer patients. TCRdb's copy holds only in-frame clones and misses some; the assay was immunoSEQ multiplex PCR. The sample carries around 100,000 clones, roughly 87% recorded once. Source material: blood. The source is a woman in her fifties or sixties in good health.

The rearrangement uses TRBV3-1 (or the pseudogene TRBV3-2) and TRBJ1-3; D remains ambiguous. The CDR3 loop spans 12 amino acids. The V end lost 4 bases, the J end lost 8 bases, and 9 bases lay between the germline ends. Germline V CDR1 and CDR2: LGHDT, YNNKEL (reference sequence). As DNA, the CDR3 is TGTGCCAGCAGCCGAGAGGGCTACACCATATATTTT. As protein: CASSREGYTIYF.

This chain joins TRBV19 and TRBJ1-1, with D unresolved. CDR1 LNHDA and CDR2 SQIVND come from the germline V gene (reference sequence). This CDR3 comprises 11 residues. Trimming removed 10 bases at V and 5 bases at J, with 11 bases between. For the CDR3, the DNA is TGTGCCACCCCCCAGAGGACTGAAGCTTTCTTT. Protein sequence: CATPQRTEAFF.

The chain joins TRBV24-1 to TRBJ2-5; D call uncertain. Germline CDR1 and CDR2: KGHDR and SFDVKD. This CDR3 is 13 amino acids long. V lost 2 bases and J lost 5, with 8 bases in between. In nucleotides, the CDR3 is TGTGCCACCAGTGATTCCGGACGGGAGACCCAGTACTTC. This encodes CATSDSGRETQYF.

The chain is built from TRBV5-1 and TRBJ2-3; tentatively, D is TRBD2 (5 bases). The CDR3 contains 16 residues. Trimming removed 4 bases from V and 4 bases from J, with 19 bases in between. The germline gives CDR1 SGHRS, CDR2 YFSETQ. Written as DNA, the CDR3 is TGCGCCAGCAGCCTAGACCCGAGGCCAGCGGCAGATACGCAGTATTTT. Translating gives CASSLDPRPAADTQYF.

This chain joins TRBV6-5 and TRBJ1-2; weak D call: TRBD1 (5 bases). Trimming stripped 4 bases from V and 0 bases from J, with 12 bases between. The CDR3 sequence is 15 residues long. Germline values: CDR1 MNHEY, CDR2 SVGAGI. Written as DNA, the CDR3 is TGTGCCAGCAGTTTTACAGGAACCGCTAACTATGGCTACACCTTC. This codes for CASSFTGTANYGYTF.

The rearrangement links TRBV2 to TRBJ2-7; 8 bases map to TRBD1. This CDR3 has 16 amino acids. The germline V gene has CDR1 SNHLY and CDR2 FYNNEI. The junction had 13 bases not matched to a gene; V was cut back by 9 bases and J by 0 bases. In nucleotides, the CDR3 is TGTGCCAGAAAGTACCCAGGGGGCGCTGGCTCCTACGAGCAGTACTTC. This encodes CARKYPGGAGSYEQYF.

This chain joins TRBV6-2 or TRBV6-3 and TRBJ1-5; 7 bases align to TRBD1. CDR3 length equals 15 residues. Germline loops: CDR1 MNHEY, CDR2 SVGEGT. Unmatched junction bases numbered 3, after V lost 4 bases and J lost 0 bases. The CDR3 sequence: CASSSTGFSNQPQHF. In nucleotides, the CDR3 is TGTGCCAGCAGTTCGACAGGGTTTAGCAATCAGCCCCAGCATTTT.

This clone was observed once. This chain's CDR3 is CASSSGQGDRNQETQYF. The CDR3 nucleotides are TGTGCCAGCAGTTCCGGACAGGGGGATCGGAACCAAGAGACCCAGTACTTC. The chain couples TRBV7-9 to TRBJ2-5; TRBD1 matches 10 bases. CDR1 and CDR2 from the germline V gene are SEHNR and FQNEAQ (reference sequence). With 6 bases clipped from V and 0 bases from J, the junction kept 10 bases outside the gene matches. The CDR3 totals 17 residues.

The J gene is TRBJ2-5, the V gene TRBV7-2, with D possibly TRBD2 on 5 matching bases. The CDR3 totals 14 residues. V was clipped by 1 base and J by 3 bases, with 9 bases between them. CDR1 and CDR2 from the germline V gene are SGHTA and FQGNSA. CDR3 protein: CASSLGGDEETQYF. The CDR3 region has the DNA TGTGCCAGCAGCTTAGGGGGAGATGAAGAGACCCAGTACTTC.

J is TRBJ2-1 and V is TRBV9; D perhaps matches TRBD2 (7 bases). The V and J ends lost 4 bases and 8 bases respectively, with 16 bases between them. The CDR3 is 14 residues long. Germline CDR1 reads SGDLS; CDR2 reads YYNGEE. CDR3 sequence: CASSPWRGLDEQFF. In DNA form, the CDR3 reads TGTGCCAGCAGCCCCTGGCGGGGGCTGGATGAGCAGTTCTTC.

CDR3 nucleotides: TGTGCCAGCACCCCATGGAGTAGCCCAGACGCCTACAATGAGCAGTTCTTC. It codes for CASTPWSSPDAYNEQFF. J is TRBJ2-1 and V is TRBV27; no definite D call. The V and J ends lost 7 bases and 2 bases respectively, with 21 bases between them. Germline V CDR1 and CDR2: MNHEY, SMNVEV (reference sequence). CDR3 size: 17 residues.

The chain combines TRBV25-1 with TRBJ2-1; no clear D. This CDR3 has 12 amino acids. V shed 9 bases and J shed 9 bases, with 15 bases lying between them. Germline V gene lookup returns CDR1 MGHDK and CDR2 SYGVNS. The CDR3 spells CASLASFGEQFF. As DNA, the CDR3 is TGTGCCAGTCTGGCCTCTTTCGGTGAGCAGTTCTTC.

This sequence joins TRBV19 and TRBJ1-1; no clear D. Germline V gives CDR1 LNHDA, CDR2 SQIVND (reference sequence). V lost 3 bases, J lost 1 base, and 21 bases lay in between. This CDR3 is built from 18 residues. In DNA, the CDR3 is TGTGCCAGTAGTATGTTATCGGGCACGGCGAATAAGAACACTGAAGCTTTCTTT. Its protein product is CASSMLSGTANKNTEAFF.

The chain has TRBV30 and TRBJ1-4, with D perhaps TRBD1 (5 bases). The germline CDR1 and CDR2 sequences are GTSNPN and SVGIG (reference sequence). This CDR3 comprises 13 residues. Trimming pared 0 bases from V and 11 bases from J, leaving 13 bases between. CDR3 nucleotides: TGTGCCTGGAGTGTACGGGGACCGGAGAAACTGTTTTTT. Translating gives CAWSVRGPEKLFF.

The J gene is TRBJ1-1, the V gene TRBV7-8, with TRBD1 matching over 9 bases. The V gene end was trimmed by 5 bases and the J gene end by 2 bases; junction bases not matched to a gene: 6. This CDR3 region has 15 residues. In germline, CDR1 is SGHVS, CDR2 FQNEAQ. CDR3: CASSKMTGGNTEAFF. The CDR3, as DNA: TGTGCCAGCAGCAAAATGACAGGGGGTAACACTGAAGCTTTCTTT.

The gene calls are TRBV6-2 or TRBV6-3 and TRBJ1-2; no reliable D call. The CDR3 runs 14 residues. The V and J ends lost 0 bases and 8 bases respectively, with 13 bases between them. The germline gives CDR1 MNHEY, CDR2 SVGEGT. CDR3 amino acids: CASSYSLSPEGYTF. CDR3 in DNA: TGTGCCAGCAGTTACTCGCTATCTCCAGAGGGCTACACCTTC.

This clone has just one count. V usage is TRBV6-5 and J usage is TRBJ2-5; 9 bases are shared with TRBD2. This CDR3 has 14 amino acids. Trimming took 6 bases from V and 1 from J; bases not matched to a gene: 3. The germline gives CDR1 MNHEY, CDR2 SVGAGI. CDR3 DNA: TGTGCCAGCAGCCAGACTAGCGGCCAAGAGACCCAGTACTTC. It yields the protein CASSQTSGQETQYF.

CDR3 in DNA: TGTGCCAGCAGCGTAGGCGGCAGCCCCGGTAAAACCCAGTACTTC. As protein: CASSVGGSPGKTQYF. The V and J genes are TRBV9 and TRBJ2-5; D not resolved. Trimming stripped 0 bases from V and 8 bases from J, with 17 bases between. This CDR3 has 15 amino acids. Germline CDR1 and CDR2: SGDLS and YYNGEE.

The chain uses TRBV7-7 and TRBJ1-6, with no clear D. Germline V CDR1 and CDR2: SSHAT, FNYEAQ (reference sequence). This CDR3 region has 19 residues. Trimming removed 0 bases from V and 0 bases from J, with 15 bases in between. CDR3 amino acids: CASSLASLGLCSYNSPLHF. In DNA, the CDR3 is TGTGCCAGCAGCTTAGCCAGTTTAGGGTTGTGCTCCTATAATTCACCCCTCCACTTT.

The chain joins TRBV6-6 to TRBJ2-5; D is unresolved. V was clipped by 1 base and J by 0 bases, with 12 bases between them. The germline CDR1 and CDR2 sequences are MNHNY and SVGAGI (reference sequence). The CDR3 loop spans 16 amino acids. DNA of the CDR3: TGTGCCAGCAGTTACTGGGCCGGTGGGAACCAAGAGACCCAGTACTTC. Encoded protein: CASSYWAGGNQETQYF.

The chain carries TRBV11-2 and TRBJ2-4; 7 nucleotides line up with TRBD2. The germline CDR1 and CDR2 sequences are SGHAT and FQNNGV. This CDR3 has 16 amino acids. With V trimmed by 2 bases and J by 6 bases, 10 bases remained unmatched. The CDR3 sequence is CASSLIAYRGVNIQYF. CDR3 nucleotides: TGTGCCAGCAGCTTAATCGCCTATCGGGGGGTAAACATTCAGTACTTC.

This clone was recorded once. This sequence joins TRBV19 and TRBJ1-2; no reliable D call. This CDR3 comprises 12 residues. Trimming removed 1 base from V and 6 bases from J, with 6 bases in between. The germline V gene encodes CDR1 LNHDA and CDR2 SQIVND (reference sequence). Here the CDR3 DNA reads TGTGCCAGTAGTATAGGGGTGGATGGCTACACCTTC. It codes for CASSIGVDGYTF. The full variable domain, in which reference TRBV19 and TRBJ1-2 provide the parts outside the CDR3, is DGGITQSPKYLFRKEGQNVTLSCEQNLNHDAMYWYRQDPGQGLRLIYYSQIVNDFQKGDIAEGYSVSREKKESFPLTVTSAQKNPTAFYLCASSIGVDGYTFGSGTRLTVV.

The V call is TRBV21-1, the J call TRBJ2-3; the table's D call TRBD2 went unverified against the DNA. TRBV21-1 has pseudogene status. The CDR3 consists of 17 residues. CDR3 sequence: CASSDLFSGGSTDTQYF. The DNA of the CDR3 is TGTGCCAGCAGCGACCTATTTAGCGGGGGGAGCACAGATACGCAGTATTTT.

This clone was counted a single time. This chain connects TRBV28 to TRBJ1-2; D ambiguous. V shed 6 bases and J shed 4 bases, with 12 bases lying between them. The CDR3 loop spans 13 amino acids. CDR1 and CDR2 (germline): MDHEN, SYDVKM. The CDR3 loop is CASRPTKSYGYTF. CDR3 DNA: TGTGCCAGCAGACCGACAAAAAGCTATGGCTACACCTTC.

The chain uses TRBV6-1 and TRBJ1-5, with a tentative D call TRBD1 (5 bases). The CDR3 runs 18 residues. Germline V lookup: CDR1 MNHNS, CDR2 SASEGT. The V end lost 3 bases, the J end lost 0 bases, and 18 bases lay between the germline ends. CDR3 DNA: TGTGCCAGCAGTGATAGGGGAAACAGCCTATATAGCAATCAGCCCCAGCATTTT. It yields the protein CASSDRGNSLYSNQPQHF.

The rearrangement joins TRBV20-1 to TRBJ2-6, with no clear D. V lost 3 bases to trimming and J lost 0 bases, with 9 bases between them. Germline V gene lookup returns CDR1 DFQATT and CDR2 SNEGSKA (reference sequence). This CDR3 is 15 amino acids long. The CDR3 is CSASQVSSGANVLTF. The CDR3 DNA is TGCAGTGCTAGTCAGGTGTCCTCTGGGGCCAACGTCCTGACTTTC.

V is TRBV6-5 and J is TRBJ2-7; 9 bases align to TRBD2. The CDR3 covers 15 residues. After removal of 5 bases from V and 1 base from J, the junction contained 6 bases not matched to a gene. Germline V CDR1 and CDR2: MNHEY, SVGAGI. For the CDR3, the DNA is TGTGCCAGCAGTAGAGGGACTAGCTGGTCCTACGAGCAGTACGTC. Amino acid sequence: CASSRGTSWSYEQYV.